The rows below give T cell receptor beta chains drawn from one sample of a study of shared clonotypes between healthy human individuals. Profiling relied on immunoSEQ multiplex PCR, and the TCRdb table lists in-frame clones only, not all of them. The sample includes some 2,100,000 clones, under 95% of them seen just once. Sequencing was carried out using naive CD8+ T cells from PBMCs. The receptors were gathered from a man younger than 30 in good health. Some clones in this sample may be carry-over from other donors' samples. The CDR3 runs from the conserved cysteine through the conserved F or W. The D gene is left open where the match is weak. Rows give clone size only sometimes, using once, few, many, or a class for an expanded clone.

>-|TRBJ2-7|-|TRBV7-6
TGTGCCAGCAGCCAAGCCGGGTCCTTCTCCTACGAGCAGTACTTC
CASSQAGSFSYEQYF
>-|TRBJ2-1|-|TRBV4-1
TGCGCCAGCAGCCAAGCTCGAAAAAGTGAGCAGTTCTTC
CASSQARKSEQFF
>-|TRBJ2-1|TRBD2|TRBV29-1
TGCAGCGTTGGAGGGTTAGCGGGAGAAGGGACCTACAATGAGCAGTTCTTC
CSVGGLAGEGTYNEQFF
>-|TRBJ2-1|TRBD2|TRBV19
TGTGCCAGTAGTATGCGGCTAGCGGGACCCGGTCGTGAGCAGTTCTTC
CASSMRLAGPGREQFF
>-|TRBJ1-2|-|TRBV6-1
TGTGCCAGCAGTCATCCTCGGACGACCTACACCTTC
CASSHPRTTYTF
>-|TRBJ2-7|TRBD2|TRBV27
TGTGCCAGCAGTACCCGGGGGGGCTACGAGCAGTACTTC
CASSTRGGYEQYF
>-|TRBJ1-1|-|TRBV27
TGTGCCAGCAGTTCAACAGGGACGTACGCTGAAGCTTTCTTT
CASSSTGTYAEAFF
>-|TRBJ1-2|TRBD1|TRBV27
TGTGCCAGCAGTGAACAGGGGGCCCCTATTAGTGGCTACACCTTC
CASSEQGAPISGYTF
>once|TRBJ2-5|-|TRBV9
TGTGCCAGCAGCGTAGTTGGGACAACCCGAGAGACCCAGTACTTC
CASSVVGTTRETQYF
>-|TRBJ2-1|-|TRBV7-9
TGTGCCAGCAGCTCCCAACGGGACTCATACAATGAGCAGTTCTTC
CASSSQRDSYNEQFF
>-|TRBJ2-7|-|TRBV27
TGTGCCAGCAGTTTGACGGCAACCCTCTCCTACGAGCAGTACTTC
CASSLTATLSYEQYF
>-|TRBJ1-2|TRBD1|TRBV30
TGTGCCTGGGTGGGACAGGGCAATGGCTACACCTTC
CAWVGQGNGYTF
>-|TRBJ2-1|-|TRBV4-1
TGCGCCAGCGGGTCGTATGAGCAGTTCTTC
CASGSYEQFF
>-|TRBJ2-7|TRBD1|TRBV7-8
TGTGCCAGCAGCGCCCGGGACAGCTCCTACGAGCAGTACTTC
CASSARDSSYEQYF
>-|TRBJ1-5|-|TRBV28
TGTGCCAGCAACCCCCGGGACTGGAATCAGCCCCAGCATTTT
CASNPRDWNQPQHF
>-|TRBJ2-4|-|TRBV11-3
TGTGCCGGAAAAAGCAGCTTATCTCGGGGGCCCAACCTAGGCAAAAACATTCAGTACTTC
CAGKSSLSRGPNLGKNIQYF
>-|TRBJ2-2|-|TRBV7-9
TGTGCCAGCACCAAAACCGGGACACAAGGGAGGGGGGAGCTGTTTTTT
CASTKTGTQGRGELFF
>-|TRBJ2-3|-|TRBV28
TGTGCCAGCAGTTTTAACAGAGGCTCACGTGTTACGCAGTATTTT
CASSFNRGSRVTQYF
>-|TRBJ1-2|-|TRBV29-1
TGCAGCGTTGGAATGATCGGCAGGGCGTATGGCTACACCTTC
CSVGMIGRAYGYTF
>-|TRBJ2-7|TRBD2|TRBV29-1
TGCAGCACCATGGCTAGCGGGGGCCCAAGCTCCTACGAGCAGTACTTC
CSTMASGGPSSYEQYF
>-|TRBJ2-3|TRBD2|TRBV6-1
TGTGCCAGCAGTGAAATAGCGACTAGCGGGAGTAAGGGAGATACGCAGTATTTT
CASSEIATSGSKGDTQYF
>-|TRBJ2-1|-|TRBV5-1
TGCGCCAGCAGGGACAGACACAATGAGCAGTTCTTC
CASRDRHNEQFF
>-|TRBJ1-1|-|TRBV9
TGTGCCAGCAGCGTACTCAAGAACACTGAAGCTTTCTTT
CASSVLKNTEAFF
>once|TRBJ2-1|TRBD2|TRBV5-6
TGTGCCAGCAGCTTCGGGACTAGCGGGAGAACCAATGAGCAGTTCTTC
CASSFGTSGRTNEQFF
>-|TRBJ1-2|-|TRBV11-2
TGTGCCAGCTCCTCTAGGCGGGGGGGCACTATGTATGGCTACACCTTC
CASSSRRGGTMYGYTF
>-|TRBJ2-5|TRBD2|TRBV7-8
TGTGCCAGCAGCTTAACCGGGGGACTAGCGGGGCAAGAGACCCAGTACTTC
CASSLTGGLAGQETQYF
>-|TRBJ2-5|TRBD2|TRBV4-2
TGTGCCAGCAGCCCCCGTACTAGCGGGAGAGGGGAGACCCAGTACTTC
CASSPRTSGRGETQYF
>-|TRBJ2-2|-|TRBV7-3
TGTGCCAGCAGCTTACGAGAACACCTGCTAGGGCCCGGGGAGCTGTTTTTT
CASSLREHLLGPGELFF
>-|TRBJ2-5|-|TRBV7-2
TGTGCCAGCAGCGTACCCCGGGGCCCCCGGCAGGAGACCCAGTACTTC
CASSVPRGPRQETQYF
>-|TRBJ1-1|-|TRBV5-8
TGTGCCAGCAGCAAAGACAGGTCTGAAGCTTTCTTT
CASSKDRSEAFF
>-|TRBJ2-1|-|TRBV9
TGTGCCAGCAGCGCGGGAACAGTCTATGAGCAGTTCTTC
CASSAGTVYEQFF
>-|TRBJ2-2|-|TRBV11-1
TGTGCCAGCAGCTTATCCCCCCATGAAGGGACCGGGGAGCTGTTTTTT
CASSLSPHEGTGELFF
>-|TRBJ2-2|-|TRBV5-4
TGTGCCAGCAGCTATTCCCCCGGGGAGCTGTTTTTT
CASSYSPGELFF
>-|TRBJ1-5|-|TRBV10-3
TGTGCCATCAGGATGGGGGGGAAGGATCAGCCCCAGCATTTT
CAIRMGGKDQPQHF
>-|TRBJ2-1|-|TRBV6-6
TGTGCCAGCAGACTCAAAGACAGATACAATGAGCAGTTCTTC
CASRLKDRYNEQFF
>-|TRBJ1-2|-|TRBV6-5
TGTGCCAGCAGTTTTGATGGGGGGCGATACTATGGCTACACCTTC
CASSFDGGRYYGYTF
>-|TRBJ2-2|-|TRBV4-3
TGCGCCAGCAGCCAAGGGTCGGGCAGAGCTACCGGGGAGCTGTTTTTT
CASSQGSGRATGELFF
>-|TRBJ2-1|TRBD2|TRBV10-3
TGTGCCATCAGTCCCGGGACTAGCGAGTCCTACAATGAGCAGTTCTTC
CAISPGTSESYNEQFF
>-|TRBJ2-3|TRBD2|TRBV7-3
TGTGCCAGCAGCCCCGGTGGGGGAGGGACAGATACGCAGTATTTT
CASSPGGGGTDTQYF
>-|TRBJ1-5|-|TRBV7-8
TGTGCCAGCAGCCCCGTTATGGGGGGCTATGGCAATCAGCCCCAGCATTTT
CASSPVMGGYGNQPQHF